These 23 T cell receptor beta chains were sequenced from one sample in a study of identical twins. TCRdb re-called the 5' RACE reads with MiXCR, one entry per CDR3 protein. The profile shows about 240,000 distinct CDR3 sequences, over 9.5% of them singletons. This sample was shared with a second study, whose subject was yellow fever vaccine responses in identical twins.

The sequenced material came from memory (CD45RO+) T cells sorted from blood. These receptors all come from a young woman in good health.

The table lists this clonotype with a count of one. A much larger clone differs by one base, so this may be a read error. The conserved closing phenylalanine or tryptophan is absent in this CDR3, likely reflecting a read error. The chain carries TRBV7-2 and TRBJ2-7; D possibly corresponds to TRBD1 (6 bases). Germline V lookup: CDR1 SGHTA, CDR2 FQGNSA. The CDR3 covers 14 residues. V lost 1 base, J lost 2 bases, and 9 bases lay in between. The CDR3 DNA reads as TGTGCCAGCAGCTTAGGGACAGCAACCTACGAGCAGTACTTA. This codes for CASSLGTATYEQYL.

CDR3 in amino acids: CASSQDSPEAFF. As DNA, the CDR3 is TGTGCCAGCAGCCAAGATTCTCCTGAAGCTTTCTTT. The rearrangement joins TRBV3-1 to TRBJ1-1; D is unresolved. Trimming took off 0 bases at V and 6 bases at J, with 5 bases between the two ends. The CDR3 is 12 amino acids. Germline-derived CDR1 and CDR2 are LGHDT and YNNKEL (reference sequence).

The table lists this clonotype with a few counts. For the CDR3, the DNA is TGCGCCAGCAGCTTGGGGGGTGTTAGGGGCGGCACTGAAGCTTTCTTT. This gives the protein CASSLGGVRGGTEAFF. This chain links TRBV5-1 with TRBJ1-1, with D tentatively TRBD1 (5 bases). Between the trimmed V and J ends, which lost 0 bases and 4 bases, there was a span of 16 bases. Germline assignment: CDR1 SGHRS and CDR2 YFSETQ. This CDR3 has 16 residues.

The V and J genes are TRBV19 and TRBJ1-1; tentative D call: TRBD1 (5 bases). Germline V gene data show CDR1 as LNHDA and CDR2 as SQIVND (reference sequence). V gave up 10 bases and J gave up 0 bases, with 12 bases separating them. There are 13 residues in the CDR3. Here the CDR3 DNA reads TGTGCCACCACGGGACCCTTGAACACTGAAGCTTTCTTT. Protein product: CATTGPLNTEAFF.

The table lists this clonotype with many counts. CDR3 protein: CASSQHAPMRREHTGELFF. The CDR3 DNA is TGCGCCAGCAGCCAACACGCCCCCATGAGGCGGGAGCACACCGGGGAGCTGTTTTTT. The V and J genes are TRBV4-1 and TRBJ2-2; 7 bases line up with TRBD2. Germline CDR1 MGHRA, CDR2 YSYEKL. V was pared by 2 bases and J by 3 bases, with 15 bases of the junction left unmatched. CDR3 length: 19 amino acids.

This clonotype was observed many times. The gene calls are TRBV5-1 and TRBJ2-1; a possible D gene is TRBD2 (6 bases). The CDR3 has 16 amino acids. Germline assignment: CDR1 SGHRS and CDR2 YFSETQ. V was trimmed by 0 bases and J by 3 bases, leaving 13 bases between them. The CDR3 DNA reads TGCGCCAGCAGCTTGGAACGGGCGACTAGCTACAATGAGCAGTTCTTC. It yields the protein CASSLERATSYNEQFF.

The sample holds many counts of this clonotype. V is TRBV12-3 or TRBV12-4 and J is TRBJ2-7; D unclear. The CDR3 is 14 residues long. V lost 7 bases and J lost 6, with 19 bases in between. The CDR3 DNA is TGTGCCAGCACCCTCGACCCTTTGGTCGGCGAGCAGTACTTC. Translating it yields CASTLDPLVGEQYF.

The CDR3, as DNA: TGCAGTGCTAGCGGGAACGACAATGAGCAGTTCTTC. Its protein is CSASGNDNEQFF. The chain uses TRBV20-1 and TRBJ2-1; D is possibly TRBD2 (5 bases). The CDR3 runs 12 residues. In germline, CDR1 is DFQATT, CDR2 SNEGSKA (reference sequence). Trimming removed 3 bases at V and 5 bases at J, with 8 bases between.

Many counts were recorded for this clonotype. This chain connects TRBV6-5 to TRBJ2-4, with D unresolved. V was shortened by 7 bases and J by 3 bases, with 4 bases between the two germline ends. The CDR3 is 11 residues long. Germline lookup yields CDR1 MNHEY and CDR2 SVGAGI. The CDR3 spells CASISKNIQYF. The DNA for the CDR3 is TGTGCCAGCATAAGCAAAAACATTCAGTACTTC.

The chain combines TRBV7-8 with TRBJ2-7; no firm D call. The CDR3 covers 15 residues. The V end lost 5 bases, the J end lost 2 bases, and 16 bases lay between the germline ends. Germline CDR1 SGHVS, CDR2 FQNEAQ. The DNA of the CDR3 is TGTGCCAGCAGCCTCGGCGGATTCTCGGCCTACGAGCAGTACTTC. Amino acid sequence: CASSLGGFSAYEQYF.

This clonotype has more than one count but fewer than ten. The V and J genes are TRBV5-1 and TRBJ2-1, with TRBD2 as a possible D gene (6 bases). CDR3 length: 18 amino acids. Germline assignment: CDR1 SGHRS and CDR2 YFSETQ. The V gene lost 0 bases and the J gene lost 3 bases, with 19 bases spanning the gap. The CDR3 coding sequence is TGCGCCAGCAGCTTGGCGCCGGGGCGGGGCGCCTACTACAATGAGCAGTTCTTC. Its translation is CASSLAPGRGAYYNEQFF.

This clonotype turned up a few times. V gene TRBV7-3 combines with J gene TRBJ2-1, with TRBD2 identical over 7 bases. Germline V gene data show CDR1 as SGHTA and CDR2 as FQGTGA. The CDR3 spans 12 residues. V was clipped by 2 bases and J by 9 bases; unmatched bases: 1. The CDR3 DNA reads TGTGCCAGCAGCTTATGGGGGGGTGAGCAGTTCTTC. Its translation is CASSLWGGEQFF.

The chain links TRBV20-1 to TRBJ2-6, with a weak D call TRBD1 (5 bases). CDR1 and CDR2 (germline): DFQATT, SNEGSKA (reference sequence). Trimming shortened V by 0 bases and J by 0 bases, and 6 bases separated the two germline ends. This CDR3 is 15 amino acids long. CDR3 sequence: CSARDDSSGANVLTF. The CDR3 nucleotides read TGCAGTGCTAGAGACGACAGCTCTGGGGCCAACGTCCTGACTTTC.

The chain is built from TRBV6-2 or TRBV6-3 and TRBJ2-1; tentatively, D is TRBD2 (6 bases). The CDR3 contains 15 residues. V shed 5 bases and J shed 6 bases, with 17 bases lying between them. The germline V gene encodes CDR1 MNHEY and CDR2 SVGEGT. The CDR3, as DNA: TGTGCCAGCAGTACGACGGGAGTTTTCGGCAATGAGCAGTTCTTC. The encoded protein is CASSTTGVFGNEQFF.

This clonotype has just a few counts. The chain combines TRBV7-2 with TRBJ2-7; 9 bases are a match to TRBD1. Per germline, CDR1 SGHTA and CDR2 FQGNSA. CDR3 length: 14 residues. J lost 3 bases, V lost 6 bases, and 6 bases had no gene match. CDR3 protein: CASSIGTGNYEQYF. The CDR3 DNA follows: TGTGCCAGCAGTATCGGGACAGGGAACTACGAGCAGTACTTC.

This clonotype was found many times. The chain recombines TRBV29-1 with TRBJ2-1; D is unresolved. Germline V CDR1 and CDR2: SQVTM, ANQGSEA. The V end was cut by 4 bases, the J end by 9 bases, with 13 bases between. This CDR3 has 12 amino acids. The CDR3 sequence is CSVVLLFSEQFF. The DNA of the CDR3 is TGCAGCGTTGTTCTATTATTTTCTGAGCAGTTCTTC.

There are many counts of this clonotype. The chain employs TRBV5-1 and TRBJ2-4, with TRBD1 as a possible D gene (6 bases). The germline V and J ends were trimmed by 1 base and 0 bases, with 14 bases remaining between them. The CDR3 runs 17 residues. Per germline, CDR1 SGHRS and CDR2 YFSETQ. As DNA, the CDR3 is TGCGCCAGCAGCTTGATTGGGACATCCCTAGCCAAAAACATTCAGTACTTC. It yields the protein CASSLIGTSLAKNIQYF.

The rearrangement joins TRBV20-1 to TRBJ2-3; 7 bases agree with TRBD1. Germline V gene data show CDR1 as DFQATT and CDR2 as SNEGSKA (reference sequence). This CDR3 contains 15 residues. J gave up 2 bases and V 3 bases, and 8 bases lay outside the gene matches. CDR3 protein: CSASITGAPTDTQYF. Here the CDR3 DNA reads TGCAGTGCTAGTATCACAGGGGCCCCCACAGATACGCAGTATTTT.

This clonotype was observed a few times. For the CDR3, the DNA is TGCAGTGCTAGAGACTGGGGTGGAATCTACGAGCAGTACTTC. As protein: CSARDWGGIYEQYF. The chain links TRBV20-1 to TRBJ2-7; unclear D gene. V was clipped by 0 bases and J by 3 bases, with 12 bases between them. The CDR3 spans 14 residues. CDR1 is DFQATT, CDR2 SNEGSKA, per germline (reference sequence).

V is TRBV7-2 and J is TRBJ2-3; D is possibly TRBD2 (5 bases). V lost 5 bases to trimming and J lost 1 base, with 13 bases between them. The CDR3 has 15 amino acids. Germline V gives CDR1 SGHTA, CDR2 FQGNSA. The CDR3 here is CASSRRRAGTDTQYF. CDR3 DNA: TGTGCCAGCAGCCGCCGCAGAGCGGGCACAGATACGCAGTATTTT.

This clonotype was seen a few times. J is TRBJ2-7 and V is TRBV20-1; the match to TRBD2 covers 10 bases. The germline gives CDR1 DFQATT, CDR2 SNEGSKA (reference sequence). The ends lost 1 base at V and 3 bases at J; junction bases unmatched: 9. The CDR3 runs 16 residues. CDR3 amino acids: CSARVGAGGSRYEQYF. The DNA of the CDR3 is TGCAGTGCTAGAGTCGGAGCGGGAGGGTCCCGCTACGAGCAGTACTTC.

This clonotype was picked up many times. The rearrangement uses TRBV29-1 and TRBJ2-5; possible D gene TRBD2, 5 bases. CDR1 is SQVTM, CDR2 ANQGSEA, per germline. The CDR3 covers 13 residues. Between the trimmed V and J ends, which lost 4 bases and 8 bases, there was a span of 17 bases. The CDR3 bases are TGCAGCGTTGTTTTAGGGCGGGCGAGAACCCAGTACTTC. Its translation: CSVVLGRARTQYF. Full variable domain (outside the CDR3, taken from reference TRBV29-1 and TRBJ2-5): SAVISQKPSRDICQRGTSLTIQCQVDSQVTMMFWYRQQPGQSLTLIATANQGSEATYESGFVIDKFPISRPNLTFSTLTVSNMSPEDSSIYLCSVVLGRARTQYFGPGTRLLVL.

This clonotype has ten or more counts. The V gene is TRBV6-5, the J gene TRBJ1-1; no definite D call. Germline V gene data show CDR1 as MNHEY and CDR2 as SVGAGI. The CDR3 consists of 14 residues. V lost 8 bases and J lost 1, with 14 bases in between. CDR3 loop: CASGLYSSNTEAFF. In DNA form, the CDR3 reads TGTGCCAGCGGTTTGTACAGCTCGAACACTGAAGCTTTCTTT.